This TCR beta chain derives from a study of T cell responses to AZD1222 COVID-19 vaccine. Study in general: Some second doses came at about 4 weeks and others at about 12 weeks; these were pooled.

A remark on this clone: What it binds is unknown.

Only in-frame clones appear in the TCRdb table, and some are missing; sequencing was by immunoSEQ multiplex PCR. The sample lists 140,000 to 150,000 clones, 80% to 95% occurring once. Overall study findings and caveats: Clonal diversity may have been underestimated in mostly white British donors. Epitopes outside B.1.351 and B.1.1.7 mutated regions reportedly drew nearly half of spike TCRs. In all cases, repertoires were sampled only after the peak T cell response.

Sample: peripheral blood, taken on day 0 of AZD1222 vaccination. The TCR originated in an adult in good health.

CDR3 in DNA: TGTGCCAGCAGCGTAGGGGGTGATGGCTACACCTTC. Protein product: CASSVGGDGYTF. This chain uses TRBV9 with TRBJ1-2; D is unresolved. The V end lost 0 bases, the J end lost 6 bases, and 6 bases lay between the germline ends. Germline V gene sequence: CDR1 SGDLS, CDR2 YYNGEE. The CDR3 contains 12 residues.